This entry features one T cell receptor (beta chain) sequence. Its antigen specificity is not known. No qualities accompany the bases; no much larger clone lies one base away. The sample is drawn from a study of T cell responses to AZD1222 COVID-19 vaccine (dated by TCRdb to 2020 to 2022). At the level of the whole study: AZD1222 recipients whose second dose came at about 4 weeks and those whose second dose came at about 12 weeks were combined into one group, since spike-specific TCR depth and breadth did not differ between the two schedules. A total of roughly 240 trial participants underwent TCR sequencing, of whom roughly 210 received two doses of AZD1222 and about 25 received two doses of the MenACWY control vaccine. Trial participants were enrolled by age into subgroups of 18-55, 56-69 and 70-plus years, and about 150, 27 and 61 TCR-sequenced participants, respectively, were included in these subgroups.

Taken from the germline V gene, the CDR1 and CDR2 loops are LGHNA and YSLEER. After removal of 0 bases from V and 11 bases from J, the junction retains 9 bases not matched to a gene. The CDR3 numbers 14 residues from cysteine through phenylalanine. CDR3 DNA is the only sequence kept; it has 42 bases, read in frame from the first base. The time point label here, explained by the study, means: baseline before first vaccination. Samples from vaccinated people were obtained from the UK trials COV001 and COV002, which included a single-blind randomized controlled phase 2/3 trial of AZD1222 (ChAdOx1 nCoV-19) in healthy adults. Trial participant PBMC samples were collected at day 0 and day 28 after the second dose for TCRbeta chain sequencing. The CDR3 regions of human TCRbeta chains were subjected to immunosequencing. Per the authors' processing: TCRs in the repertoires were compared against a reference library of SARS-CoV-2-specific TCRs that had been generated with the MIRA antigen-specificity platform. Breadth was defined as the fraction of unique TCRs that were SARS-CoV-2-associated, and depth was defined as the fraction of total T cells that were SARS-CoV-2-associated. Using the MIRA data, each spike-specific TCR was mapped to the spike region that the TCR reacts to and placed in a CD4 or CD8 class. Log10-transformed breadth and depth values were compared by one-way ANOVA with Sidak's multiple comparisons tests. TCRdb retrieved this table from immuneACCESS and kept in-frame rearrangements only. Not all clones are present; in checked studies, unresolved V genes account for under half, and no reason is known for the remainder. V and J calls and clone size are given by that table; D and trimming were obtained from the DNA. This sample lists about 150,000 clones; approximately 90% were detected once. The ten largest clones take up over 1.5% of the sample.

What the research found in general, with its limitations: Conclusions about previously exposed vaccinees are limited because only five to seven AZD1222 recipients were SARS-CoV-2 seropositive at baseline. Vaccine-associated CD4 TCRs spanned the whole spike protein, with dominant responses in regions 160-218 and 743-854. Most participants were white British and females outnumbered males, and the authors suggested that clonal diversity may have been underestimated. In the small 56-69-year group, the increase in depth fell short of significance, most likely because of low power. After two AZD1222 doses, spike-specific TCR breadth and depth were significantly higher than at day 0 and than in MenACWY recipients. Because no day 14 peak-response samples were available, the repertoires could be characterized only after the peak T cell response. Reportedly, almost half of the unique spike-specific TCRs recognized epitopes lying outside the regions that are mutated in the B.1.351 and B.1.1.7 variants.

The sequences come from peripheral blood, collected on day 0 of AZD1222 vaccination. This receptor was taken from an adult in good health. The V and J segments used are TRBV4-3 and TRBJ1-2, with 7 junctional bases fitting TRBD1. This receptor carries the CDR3 CASSQDTGVKAYTF. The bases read TGCGCCAGCAGCCAAGATACAGGGGTGAAGGCTTACACCTTC.